This T cell receptor beta chain stems from a study of graft-versus-host responses after intestinal transplantation. Study in general: All of the recipients had induction that used anti-thymocyte globulin, then tacrolimus and steroids for 2 to 3 years. Study-wide results and caveats: Early HvG declines after transplant were associated with peak circulating GvH clone levels. GvH clones occurred in recipient marrow; some first appeared in ileum or blood.

As regards this clone: Its antigen is not identified.

Germline CDR1 reads MDHEN; CDR2 reads SYDVKM. V trimming: 1 base; J trimming: 6 bases; junction bases outside the gene matches: 9. CDR3 size: 17 residues. Profiling relied on immunoSEQ multiplex PCR, and the TCRdb table lists in-frame clones only, not all of them. The sample has about 120,000 clones, around 95% seen once; the top ten hold around 3.3%. The receptor was derived from a human donor who received an intestinal transplant. The material sequenced was unstimulated CD8+ T cells sorted from spleen or lymph node cells, taken before intestinal transplant. This chain joins TRBV28 and TRBJ2-2; 9 bases align to TRBD2. CDR3 amino acids: CASSLYSGSPNSGELFF. In DNA, the CDR3 is TGTGCCAGCAGTTTATATAGCGGGAGTCCCAACTCCGGGGAGCTGTTTTTT.